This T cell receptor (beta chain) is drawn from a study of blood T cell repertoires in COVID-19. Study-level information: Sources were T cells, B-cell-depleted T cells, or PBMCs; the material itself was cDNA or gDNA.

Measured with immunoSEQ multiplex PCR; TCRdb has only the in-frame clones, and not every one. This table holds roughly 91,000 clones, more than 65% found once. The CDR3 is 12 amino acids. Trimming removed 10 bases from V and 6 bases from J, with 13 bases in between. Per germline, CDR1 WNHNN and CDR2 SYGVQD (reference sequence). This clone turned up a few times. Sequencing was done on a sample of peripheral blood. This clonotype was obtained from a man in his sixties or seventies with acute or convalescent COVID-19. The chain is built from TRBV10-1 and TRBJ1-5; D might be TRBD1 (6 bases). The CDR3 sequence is CATTGISQPQHF. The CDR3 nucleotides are TGCGCCACTACAGGGATCTCTCAGCCCCAGCATTTT.